This is a list of T cell receptor beta chains from one sample in a study of blood T cell repertoires in COVID-19. Method: immunoSEQ multiplex PCR; TCRdb's copy keeps in-frame clones and lacks some. The table has 350,000 to 400,000 clones, approximately 87% seen once. Sequences were obtained from PBMCs or T cells enriched from blood (not recorded which). The receptors derive from a man between 35 and 55 years old in a cohort exposed to, infected with or recovered from COVID-19 (not recorded which). CDR3s include the opening cysteine and the closing phenylalanine or tryptophan. Each record gives: clone size, D gene, J gene, V gene, CDR3 protein, CDR3 DNA. D genes are given only for firm matches. Only part of the rows carry a size: once, few, many, or a class if the clone is expanded.

- - TRBJ1-5 TRBV4-1 CASSQVVLSNQPQHF TGCGCCAGCAGCCAAGTTGTTCTGTCGAATCAGCCCCAGCATTTT
- - TRBJ2-6 TRBV7-6 CASSLSVSGANVLTF TGTGCCAGCAGCTTATCGGTCTCTGGGGCCAACGTCCTGACTTTC
few - TRBJ1-1 TRBV6-5 CASSAGPSTEAFF TGTGCCAGCTCCGCAGGGCCTAGCACTGAAGCTTTCTTT
- - TRBJ2-2 TRBV30 CAWGAGGTGELFF TGTGCCTGGGGGGCTGGAGGGACCGGGGAGCTGTTTTTT
once - TRBJ1-1 TRBV10-3 CAIGGTANTEAFF TGTGCCATCGGAGGGACTGCGAACACTGAAGCTTTCTTT
- - TRBJ1-2 TRBV5-1 CASSSGGVDYGYTF TGCGCCAGCAGCTCTGGGGGGGTAGACTATGGCTACACCTTC
- - TRBJ1-1 TRBV27 CASSLFGGRGTEAFF TGTGCCAGCAGTTTATTCGGGGGACGGGGCACTGAAGCTTTCTTT
- TRBD2 TRBJ2-5 TRBV19 CASSKWTSGSQETQYF TGTGCCAGTAGTAAGTGGACTAGCGGGAGCCAAGAGACCCAGTACTTC
- - TRBJ2-3 TRBV30 CAWSLTGLSTDTQYF TGTGCCTGGAGTTTGACAGGACTTAGCACAGATACGCAGTATTTT
- TRBD2 TRBJ2-3 TRBV4-1 CASSQGESGRPYTDTQYF TGCGCCAGCAGCCAAGGGGAAAGCGGGAGGCCCTACACAGATACGCAGTATTTT
- TRBD2 TRBJ2-3 TRBV11-2 CASRLATTDTQYF TGTGCCAGCCGACTAGCAACTACAGATACGCAGTATTTT
- - TRBJ1-5 TRBV5-1 CASSLFFERHQNLGSNQPQHF TGCGCCAGCAGCTTATTTTTCGAGAGACATCAGAATTTGGGTAGCAATCAGCCCCAGCATTTT
few TRBD2 TRBJ2-3 TRBV30 CAWSGGLAGALDTQYF TGTGCCTGGAGTGGGGGACTAGCGGGAGCATTAGATACGCAGTATTTT
- TRBD1 TRBJ1-5 TRBV29-1 CSVEGRGQGGNQPQHF TGCAGCGTTGAAGGCCGAGGACAGGGTGGCAATCAGCCCCAGCATTTT
- - TRBJ1-5 TRBV7-8 CASSTYPNQPQHF TGTGCCAGCAGCACCTACCCCAATCAGCCCCAGCATTTT
- TRBD2 TRBJ2-1 TRBV12-5 CASGFSASGRVEQFF TGTGCTAGTGGTTTTTCGGCTAGCGGGAGAGTTGAGCAGTTCTTC
- - TRBJ1-1 TRBV9 CASSVGTVANTEAFF TGTGCCAGCAGCGTAGGGACAGTCGCGAACACTGAAGCTTTCTTT
- TRBD2 TRBJ2-7 TRBV4-1 CASSQGASGTYEQYF TGCGCCAGCAGCCAAGGGGCTAGCGGGACCTACGAGCAGTACTTC
once - TRBJ1-5 TRBV30 CAWGRQENQPQHF TGTGCCTGGGGAAGACAGGAGAATCAGCCCCAGCATTTT
- TRBD2 TRBJ2-5 TRBV30 CATRLAGQETQYF TGTGCCACCCGACTAGCGGGACAAGAGACCCAGTACTTC
- TRBD2 TRBJ2-7 TRBV29-1 CSVQGLAGLYSSYEQYF TGCAGCGTCCAAGGACTAGCGGGACTGTACAGCTCCTACGAGCAGTACTTC
- TRBD1 TRBJ1-1 TRBV6-5 CASSYLDRAAEAFF TGTGCCAGCAGTTACTTAGACAGGGCGGCTGAAGCTTTCTTT
once TRBD2 TRBJ2-1 TRBV24-1 CATSDLGEGIYNEQFF TGTGCCACCAGTGATTTGGGGGAGGGGATATACAATGAGCAGTTCTTC
- TRBD2 TRBJ2-7 TRBV19 CASSPLAASYEQYF TGTGCCAGTAGTCCTCTAGCGGCCTCCTACGAGCAGTACTTC
- TRBD1 TRBJ2-7 TRBV30 CAWKVGTGGLYEQYF TGTGCCTGGAAGGTTGGGACAGGGGGTTTGTACGAGCAGTACTTC
- - TRBJ1-1 TRBV7-8 CASSLDAGIMNTEAFF TGTGCCAGCAGCTTAGATGCCGGGATAATGAACACTGAAGCTTTCTTT
- TRBD2 TRBJ2-5 TRBV5-1 CASSLLTSGSETQYF TGCGCCAGCAGCTTATTGACTAGCGGGAGTGAGACCCAGTACTTC
- TRBD1 TRBJ1-3 TRBV28 CASSSTGAGNTIYF TGTGCCAGCAGTTCGACAGGGGCCGGAAACACCATATATTTT
- - TRBJ1-4 TRBV5-1 CASSLGRATNEKLFF TGCGCCAGCAGCTTGGGCAGGGCAACTAATGAAAAACTGTTTTTT
- TRBD1 TRBJ1-5 TRBV5-5 CASSSGQGDRSNQPQHF TGTGCCAGCAGCTCGGGACAGGGGGACAGAAGCAATCAGCCCCAGCATTTT
- - TRBJ2-2 TRBV30 CAWTRGGELFF TGTGCCTGGACCAGAGGCGGGGAGCTGTTTTTT
- TRBD2 TRBJ2-1 TRBV5-1 CASGSSGLSYNEQFF TGCGCCAGTGGGTCTAGCGGTCTCTCCTACAATGAGCAGTTCTTC
once - TRBJ1-3 TRBV3-1/TRBV3-2 CASSPDIGDGNTIYF TGTGCCAGCAGCCCCGACATAGGGGATGGAAACACCATATATTTT
- - TRBJ1-1 TRBV28 CASSLPVSGTEAFF TGTGCCAGCAGTTTACCGGTGTCTGGCACTGAAGCTTTCTTT
- - TRBJ2-2 TRBV7-7 CASSYGELNTGELFF TGTGCCAGCAGCTACGGGGAGCTGAACACCGGGGAGCTGTTTTTT
- - TRBJ1-2 TRBV5-6 CASSLAGGARTNYGYTF TGTGCCAGCAGCTTGGCGGGAGGGGCGCGAACTAACTATGGCTACACCTTC
- - TRBJ1-2 TRBV6-5 CASSPTGTFYGYTF TGTGCCAGCAGTCCGACCGGGACTTTCTATGGCTACACCTTC
medium-sized TRBD2 TRBJ2-3 TRBV28 CASSLERGGYTDTQYF TGTGCCAGCAGTTTGGAACGGGGGGGTTATACAGATACGCAGTATTTT
- TRBD2 TRBJ2-5 TRBV7-9 CASRETSGRETQYF TGTGCCAGCAGGGAGACTAGCGGGAGAGAGACCCAGTACTTC
- - TRBJ2-7 TRBV6-5 CASSYGGASSYEQYF TGTGCCAGCAGTTACGGCGGGGCTAGCTCCTACGAGCAGTACTTC
few TRBD1 TRBJ2-5 TRBV2 CASSERGQGAKTQYF TGTGCCAGCAGTGAAAGGGGACAGGGGGCAAAGACCCAGTACTTC
- - TRBJ2-7 TRBV5-4 CASSLGGEQYF TGTGCCAGCAGCCTAGGGGGCGAGCAGTACTTC
- TRBD1 TRBJ2-7 TRBV19 CASSRDRGPNEQYF TGTGCCAGTAGTAGGGACAGGGGGCCAAACGAGCAGTACTTC
- TRBD2 TRBJ2-1 TRBV18 CASPPPGGGSYNEQFF TGTGCCAGCCCCCCGCCGGGGGGAGGGTCCTACAATGAGCAGTTCTTC
- TRBD1 TRBJ1-2 TRBV11-2 CASSRDSYNYGYTF TGTGCCAGCAGCCGGGACAGTTATAACTATGGCTACACCTTC
few TRBD2 TRBJ2-1 TRBV5-4 CASSLGLAGVNEQFF TGTGCCAGCAGCTTGGGACTAGCGGGAGTCAATGAGCAGTTCTTC
once - TRBJ1-2 TRBV3-1/TRBV3-2 CASSHDSTYYGYTF TGTGCCAGCAGCCACGACAGTACATACTATGGCTACACCTTC
- - TRBJ2-7 TRBV27 CASSFRSVSHPYEQYF TGTGCCAGCAGTTTCCGGAGCGTGTCCCACCCCTACGAGCAGTACTTC
- - TRBJ2-5 TRBV19 CASSIARAGKEETQYF TGTGCCAGTAGTATAGCCCGTGCGGGAAAGGAGGAGACCCAGTACTTC
- TRBD1 TRBJ1-5 TRBV19 CASRPTGGAVEPQHF TGTGCCAGTAGACCTACAGGGGGGGCTGTGGAGCCCCAGCATTTT
- TRBD1 TRBJ1-2 TRBV5-1 CASSPGQGDGYTF TGCGCCAGCAGCCCGGGACAGGGGGATGGCTACACCTTC
- TRBD2 TRBJ2-1 TRBV5-4 CASSFDLAGGDNEQFF TGTGCCAGCAGCTTCGATCTAGCGGGAGGAGACAATGAGCAGTTCTTC
- TRBD1 TRBJ2-7 TRBV10-3 CAISPGQGVYEQYF TGTGCCATCAGTCCGGGACAGGGGGTCTACGAGCAGTACTTC
few - TRBJ2-7 TRBV15 CATSRGGLSYEQYF TGTGCCACCAGCAGAGGGGGGCTCTCCTACGAGCAGTACTTC